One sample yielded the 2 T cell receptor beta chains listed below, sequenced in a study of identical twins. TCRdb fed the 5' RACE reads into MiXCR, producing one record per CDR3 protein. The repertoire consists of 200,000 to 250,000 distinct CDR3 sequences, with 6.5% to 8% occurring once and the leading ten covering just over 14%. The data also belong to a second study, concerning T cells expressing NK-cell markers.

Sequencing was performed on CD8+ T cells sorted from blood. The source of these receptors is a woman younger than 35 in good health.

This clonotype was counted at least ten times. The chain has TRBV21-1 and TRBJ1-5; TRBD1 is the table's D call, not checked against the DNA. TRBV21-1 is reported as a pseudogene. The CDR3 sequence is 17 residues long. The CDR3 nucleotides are TGTGCCAGCAATTTCCGGGACCCCGGGAGCAGCAATCAGCCCCAGCATTTT. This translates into CASNFRDPGSSNQPQHF.

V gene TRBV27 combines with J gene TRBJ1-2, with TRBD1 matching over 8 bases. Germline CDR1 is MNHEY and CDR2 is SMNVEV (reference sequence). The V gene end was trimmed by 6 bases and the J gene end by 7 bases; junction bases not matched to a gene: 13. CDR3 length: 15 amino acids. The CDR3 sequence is CASRPIQGASGGYTF. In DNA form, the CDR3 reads TGTGCCAGCAGGCCGATTCAGGGGGCTAGCGGTGGCTACACCTTC.